This T cell receptor beta chain was sequenced during a study of control samples from healthy donors and cancer patients. The V gene lost 3 bases and the J gene lost 3 bases, with 8 bases spanning the gap. Germline V gene sequence: CDR1 WSHSY, CDR2 SAAADI. The CDR3 sequence is 13 residues long. This clone was seen once. Some clones are missing from TCRdb's copy, which holds only in-frame ones; the method was immunoSEQ multiplex PCR. Among 120,000 to 150,000 clones listed, 70% to 90% were seen once. Sequencing was carried out using blood. The TCR originated in a woman between 25 and 40 years old in good health. The gene calls are TRBV10-2 and TRBJ2-5, with D perhaps matching TRBD1 or TRBD2 (5 bases each). The DNA for the CDR3 is TGCGCCAGCAGTGACTGGGGGAAAGAGACCCAGTACTTC. Encoded protein: CASSDWGKETQYF.